Listed here are 25 T cell receptor beta chains from one sample, sequenced in a study of T cell responses to AZD1222 COVID-19 vaccine. The assay was immunoSEQ multiplex PCR, and TCRdb's table has in-frame clones only and misses some. The sample includes over 85,000 clones, about 88% of them seen just once. Sequences were derived from peripheral blood, sampled on day 0 of AZD1222 vaccination. These receptors came from an adult in good health.

The rearrangement uses TRBV30 and TRBJ1-5; D is uncertain. V dropped 3 bases and J dropped 7 bases, with 19 bases sitting between them. The CDR3 loop spans 15 amino acids. Germline CDR1 reads GTSNPN; CDR2 reads SVGIG (reference sequence). This CDR3 is CAWSGDQGFGQPQHF. The CDR3 bases are TGTGCCTGGAGCGGCGATCAAGGGTTCGGGCAGCCCCAGCATTTT.

The rearrangement uses TRBV30 and TRBJ2-7; perhaps TRBD1 as D (6 bases). V lost 0 bases to trimming and J lost 6 bases, with 15 bases between them. Per germline, CDR1 GTSNPN and CDR2 SVGIG (reference sequence). The CDR3 is 14 residues long. The CDR3 DNA follows: TGTGCCTGGAGTGTAAGTGGGGGCCGAACCGAGCAGTACTTC. This encodes CAWSVSGGRTEQYF.

V usage is TRBV30 and J usage is TRBJ2-7; 7 bases match TRBD1. There are 13 residues in the CDR3. Trimming took 0 bases from V and 4 from J; bases not matched to a gene: 3. Per the germline V gene, CDR1 is GTSNPN and CDR2 is SVGIG (reference sequence). CDR3 bases: TGTGCCTGGAGTGTAAGGGGGCCTTACGAGCAGTACTTC. This translates into CAWSVRGPYEQYF.

V gene TRBV5-1 combines with J gene TRBJ2-1; D uncertain. Trimming cost V 0 bases and J 0 bases, with 10 bases left between them. This CDR3 contains 16 residues. Looked up from germline, CDR1 is SGHRS and CDR2 is YFSETQ. CDR3 sequence: CASSLDGPSSYNEQFF. Written as DNA, the CDR3 is TGCGCCAGCAGCTTGGACGGACCCAGCTCCTACAATGAGCAGTTCTTC.

V and J are TRBV14 and TRBJ2-3; TRBD2 is a possible D gene (6 bases). Per the germline V gene, CDR1 is SGHDN and CDR2 is FVKESK. There are 13 residues in the CDR3. Trimming took off 7 bases at V and 1 base at J, with 9 bases between the two ends. CDR3 sequence: CASTWGGTDTQYF. The CDR3 DNA reads TGTGCCAGCACCTGGGGGGGCACAGATACGCAGTATTTT.

The chain is built from TRBV11-1 and TRBJ2-6; 7 bases are shared with TRBD1. Trimming removed 8 bases from V and 2 bases from J; junction bases left unmatched: 9. The CDR3 has 16 amino acids. The germline V gene encodes CDR1 SGHAT and CDR2 FQDESV (reference sequence). The CDR3 is CASRRNQGAGANVLTF. The CDR3 bases are TGTGCCAGCCGTAGGAACCAGGGGGCTGGGGCCAACGTCCTGACTTTC.

This chain links TRBV12-3 or TRBV12-4 with TRBJ2-7; D call uncertain. V lost 5 bases and J 6 bases, leaving 11 bases between the germline ends. The CDR3 loop spans 12 amino acids. The CDR3 nucleotides are TGTGCCAGCAGTCCGTGGCGGAGCGAGCAGTACTTC. As protein: CASSPWRSEQYF.

The chain recombines TRBV5-1 with TRBJ2-2; 8 nucleotides agree with TRBD2. Germline CDR1 reads SGHRS; CDR2 reads YFSETQ. The CDR3 extends over 17 amino acids. V lost 0 bases and J lost 4; bases outside the gene matches: 8. The CDR3 loop reads CASSLEPAGDITGELFF. CDR3 in DNA: TGCGCCAGCAGCTTGGAGCCAGCGGGGGACATCACCGGGGAGCTGTTTTTT. The full variable domain, completed using reference TRBV5-1 and TRBJ2-2, is KAGVTQTPRYLIKTRGQQVTLSCSPISGHRSVSWYQQTPGQGLQFLFEYFSETQRNKGNFPGRFSGRQFSNSRSEMNVSTLELGDSALYLCASSLEPAGDITGELFFGEGSRLTVL.

J is TRBJ1-2 and V is TRBV9; 7 bases are shared with TRBD1. The ends lost 3 bases at V and 4 bases at J; junction bases unmatched: 3. The CDR3 runs to 13 residues. CDR1 is SGDLS, CDR2 YYNGEE, per germline. Here the CDR3 DNA reads TGTGCCAGCAGCGAAGGGGGCAGCTATGGCTACACCTTC. This translates into CASSEGGSYGYTF.

V usage is TRBV6-5 and J usage is TRBJ1-3; no firm D call. CDR3 size: 13 residues. The germline CDR1 and CDR2 sequences are MNHEY and SVGAGI. V lost 6 bases and J lost 0, with 6 bases in between. The CDR3 coding sequence is TGTGCCAGCAGCCGGAGCTCTGGAAACACCATATATTTT. It codes for CASSRSSGNTIYF.

V is TRBV4-3 and J is TRBJ1-6, with D perhaps matching TRBD1 (6 bases). There are 14 residues in the CDR3. V was shortened by 4 bases and J by 6 bases, with 10 bases between the two germline ends. Per germline, CDR1 LGHNA and CDR2 YSLEER. Here the CDR3 DNA reads TGCGCCAGCAGCCTCTTACAGGGTAATTCACCCCTCCACTTT. It specifies CASSLLQGNSPLHF.

The chain joins TRBV5-6 to TRBJ1-2; D gene unclear. Germline CDR1 is SGHDT and CDR2 is YYEEEE. V shed 3 bases and J shed 3 bases, with 18 bases lying between them. This CDR3 is 16 amino acids long. The CDR3 bases are TGTGCCAGCAGCTCTGGTGATTCGGGGTATCACTATGGCTACACCTTC. Amino acids: CASSSGDSGYHYGYTF.

This rearrangement joins TRBV24-1 to TRBJ1-5; TRBD1 might be the D (6 bases). With 7 bases removed from V and 2 bases from J, the gap between germline ends came to 11 bases. The CDR3 length is 14 residues. Germline V gene sequence: CDR1 KGHDR, CDR2 SFDVKD. The chain's CDR3 is CATSPDRRNQPQHF. The CDR3 DNA is TGTGCCACCAGCCCCGACAGGCGCAATCAGCCCCAGCATTTT.

The chain combines TRBV19 with TRBJ2-2, with TRBD2 matching over 14 bases. CDR3 length equals 18 residues. The germline V gene encodes CDR1 LNHDA and CDR2 SQIVND (reference sequence). Trimming cost V 9 bases and J 0 bases; bases outside gene matches: 9. CDR3 in DNA: TGTGCCAGCCGCCCTTGGACTAGCGGGAGGACGAACACCGGGGAGCTGTTTTTT. Amino acid sequence: CASRPWTSGRTNTGELFF.

This sequence joins TRBV7-2 and TRBJ1-4; TRBD1 aligns across 10 bases. Germline lookup yields CDR1 SGHTA and CDR2 FQGNSA. The CDR3 extends over 15 amino acids. V lost 2 bases to trimming and J lost 7 bases; unmatched junction nucleotides: 4. CDR3 in DNA: TGTGCCAGCAGCTTATCAGGACAGGGGGGTGAAAAACTGTTTTTT. This sequence encodes CASSLSGQGGEKLFF. Full variable domain (remainder filled in from reference TRBV7-2 and TRBJ1-4): GAGVSQSPSNKVTEKGKDVELRCDPISGHTALYWYRQSLGQGLEFLIYFQGNSAPDKSGLPSDRFSAERTGGSVSTLTIQRTQQEDSAVYLCASSLSGQGGEKLFFGSGTQLSVL.

J is TRBJ1-1 and V is TRBV6-5; D is unresolved. V gave up 6 bases and J gave up 4 bases, with 12 bases separating them. The CDR3 consists of 13 residues. Germline lookup yields CDR1 MNHEY and CDR2 SVGAGI. The CDR3 loop reads CASRRRVGTEAFF. The CDR3 DNA sequence: TGTGCCAGCAGACGGAGGGTGGGCACTGAAGCTTTCTTT.

The chain recombines TRBV7-3 with TRBJ1-3; 10 bases fit TRBD1. The germline V gene encodes CDR1 SGHTA and CDR2 FQGTGA. The V gene end was trimmed by 0 bases and the J gene end by 4 bases; junction bases not matched to a gene: 3. This CDR3 has 16 amino acids. DNA of the CDR3: TGTGCCAGCAGCTTAACGGGGACAGGGGTAGGAAACACCATATATTTT. It specifies CASSLTGTGVGNTIYF.

The chain carries TRBV4-3 and TRBJ1-2; D is unclear. Trimming pared 0 bases from V and 4 bases from J, leaving 6 bases between. The CDR3 is made up of 13 amino acids. Germline lookup yields CDR1 LGHNA and CDR2 YSLEER. The CDR3 nucleotides read TGCGCCAGCAGCCAAGATAGGGCCTATGGCTACACCTTC. It translates to CASSQDRAYGYTF.

The rearrangement uses TRBV19 and TRBJ1-5, with 12 bases fitting TRBD1. The CDR3 covers 15 residues. The germline V gene has CDR1 LNHDA and CDR2 SQIVND (reference sequence). With 3 bases clipped from V and 7 bases from J, the junction kept 4 bases outside the gene matches. CDR3 nucleotide sequence: TGTGCCAGTAGTATGGGACAGGGGGCGCGGCAGCCCCAGCATTTT. Amino acids: CASSMGQGARQPQHF.

V gene TRBV15 combines with J gene TRBJ1-2; D is possibly TRBD1 (5 bases). With 3 bases removed from V and 4 bases from J, the gap between germline ends came to 12 bases. In germline, CDR1 is LNHNV, CDR2 YYDKDF (reference sequence). The CDR3 loop spans 14 amino acids. CDR3 in DNA: TGTGCCACCAGCAGCCCACAGGCGAGCTATGGCTACACCTTC. Protein sequence: CATSSPQASYGYTF.

J is TRBJ2-5 and V is TRBV4-1; D is perhaps TRBD2 (7 bases). Germline V gene data show CDR1 as MGHRA and CDR2 as YSYEKL. This CDR3 spans 17 amino acids. V lost 1 base and J lost 2, with 17 bases in between. The CDR3 bases are TGCGCCAGCAGCCAAGTGGGGACAAGCGGGACTCAAGAGACCCAGTACTTC. Translated, it gives CASSQVGTSGTQETQYF.

The sample holds one count of this clone. V gene TRBV10-3 combines with J gene TRBJ2-3; 9 bases align to TRBD2. This CDR3 is built from 13 residues. The V gene's germline CDR1 is ENHRY and CDR2 SYGVKD. Trimming cost V 11 bases and J 4 bases; bases outside gene matches: 7. The chain's CDR3 is CAVREGLPDTQYF. The DNA for the CDR3 is TGTGCCGTGCGGGAGGGTCTCCCAGATACGCAGTATTTT.

The chain links TRBV7-9 to TRBJ1-1; D not resolved. V was trimmed by 1 base and J by 4 bases, leaving 4 bases between them. The germline V gene encodes CDR1 SEHNR and CDR2 FQNEAQ (reference sequence). This CDR3 contains 12 residues. The CDR3 reads CASSLGSTEAFF. The CDR3 nucleotides are TGTGCCAGCAGCTTAGGCAGCACTGAAGCTTTCTTT.

The V gene is TRBV5-1, the J gene TRBJ2-1; 8 bases align to TRBD2. This CDR3 comprises 16 residues. V shed 0 bases, J shed 2 bases, and the junction held 4 bases outside the gene matches. CDR1 is SGHRS and CDR2 is YFSETQ in the germline V gene. CDR3 sequence: CASSLDPAGAYNEQFF. CDR3 in DNA: TGCGCCAGCAGCTTGGATCCAGCGGGGGCCTACAATGAGCAGTTCTTC. Looking up the rest from reference TRBV5-1 and TRBJ2-1 gives the full variable domain: KAGVTQTPRYLIKTRGQQVTLSCSPISGHRSVSWYQQTPGQGLQFLFEYFSETQRNKGNFPGRFSGRQFSNSRSEMNVSTLELGDSALYLCASSLDPAGAYNEQFFGPGTRLTVL.

This rearrangement joins TRBV5-8 to TRBJ2-1; no clear D gene. V was trimmed by 0 bases and J by 0 bases, leaving 7 bases between them. The CDR3 runs 15 residues. Germline lookup yields CDR1 SGHTS and CDR2 YDEGEE. The CDR3 region has the DNA TGTGCCAGCAGCTTGGTGCGCGACTCCTACAATGAGCAGTTCTTC. Its translation is CASSLVRDSYNEQFF.